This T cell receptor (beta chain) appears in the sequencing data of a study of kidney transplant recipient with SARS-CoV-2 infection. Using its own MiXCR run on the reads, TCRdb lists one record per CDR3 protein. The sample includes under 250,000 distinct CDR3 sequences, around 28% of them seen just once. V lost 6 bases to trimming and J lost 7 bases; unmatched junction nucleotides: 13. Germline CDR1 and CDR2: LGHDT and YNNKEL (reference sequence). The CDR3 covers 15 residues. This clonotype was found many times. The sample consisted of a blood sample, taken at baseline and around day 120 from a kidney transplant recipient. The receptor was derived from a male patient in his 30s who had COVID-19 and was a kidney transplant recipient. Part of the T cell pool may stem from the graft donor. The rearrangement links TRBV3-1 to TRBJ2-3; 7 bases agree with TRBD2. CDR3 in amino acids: CASSLLAGEGNTQYF. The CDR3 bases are TGTGCCAGCAGTCTACTGGCGGGAGAGGGGAATACGCAGTATTTT.